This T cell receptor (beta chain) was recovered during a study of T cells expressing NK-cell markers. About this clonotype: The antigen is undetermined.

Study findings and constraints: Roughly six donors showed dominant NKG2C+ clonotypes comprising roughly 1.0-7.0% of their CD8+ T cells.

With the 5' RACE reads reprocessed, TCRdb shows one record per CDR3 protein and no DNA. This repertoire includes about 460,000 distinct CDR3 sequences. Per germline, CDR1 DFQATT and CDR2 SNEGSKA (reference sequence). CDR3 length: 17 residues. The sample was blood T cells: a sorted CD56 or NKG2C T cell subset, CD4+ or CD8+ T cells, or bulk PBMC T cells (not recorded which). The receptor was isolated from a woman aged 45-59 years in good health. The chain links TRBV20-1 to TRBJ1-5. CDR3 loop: CSARVHLWAADNQPQHF.